A selection of T cell receptor beta chains follows, all from one sample in a study of early T cells in non-severe SARS-CoV-2 infection. TCRdb re-analysed the 5' RACE reads in MiXCR, keeping a single row per CDR3 protein. Found here are about 130,000 distinct CDR3 sequences, more than 12% of them singletons; the top ten hold 21%. Sequencing was done on a sample of whole blood. The receptors were gathered from an adult who was a healthcare worker with PCR-confirmed SARS-CoV-2 infection or an uninfected control (not recorded which). CDR3s include the opening cysteine and the closing phenylalanine or tryptophan. The D gene is left open where the match is weak. Clone size, where shown, is once, few, many, or a class for clones that have expanded.

clone_size j_call d_call v_call cdr3_nt cdr3_aa
many TRBJ2-1 . TRBV24-1 TGTGCCACCAGCAGGGGGAGCGGGGAAAATGAGCAGTTCTTC CATSRGSGENEQFF
many TRBJ2-2 . TRBV12-3/TRBV12-4 TGTGCCAGCAGTTTATGGGGCGAAAACACCGGGGAGCTGTTTTTT CASSLWGENTGELFF
. TRBJ1-5 . TRBV12-3/TRBV12-4 TGTGCCAGCAGCTGGGGGGCAGGGGCAGGTCAGCCCCAGCATTTT CASSWGAGAGQPQHF
. TRBJ2-3 TRBD2 TRBV4-1 TGCGCCAGCAGCAAAGTGGGACTAGCGGGGGTCACAGATACGCAGTATTTT CASSKVGLAGVTDTQYF
. TRBJ2-7 . TRBV3-1 TGTGCCAGCAGCCAAGGCGTAAGGGGCTCCTACGAGCAGTACTTC CASSQGVRGSYEQYF
. TRBJ2-1 TRBD1 TRBV5-5 TGTGCCAGCAGCTCCTTTTCGACAGGGGAAAACTACAATGAGCAGTTCTTC CASSSFSTGENYNEQFF
many TRBJ1-4 . TRBV7-9 TGTGCCAGCAGCTCATACAGGGACCTACGTGAAAAACTGTTTTTT CASSSYRDLREKLFF
few TRBJ1-1 . TRBV18 TGTGCCAGCTCACCAGCAGGCCCCGAAAGGAACACTGAAGCTTTCTTT CASSPAGPERNTEAFF
. TRBJ1-6 . TRBV5-1 TGCGCCAGCAGCATCGGGGCATCGGATTCACCCCTCCACTTT CASSIGASDSPLHF
. TRBJ2-7 . TRBV29-1 TGCAGCGTGAGGAGTACCCGGAGGCCCTACGAGCAGTACTTC CSVRSTRRPYEQYF
. TRBJ2-1 TRBD2 TRBV11-2 TGTGCCAGCAGCTTACTACTAGCGGGGATATACAATGAGCAGTTCTTC CASSLLLAGIYNEQFF
. TRBJ1-3 . TRBV4-1 TGCGCCAGCAGCCAAGATTCCGGCTCTGGAAACACCATATATTTT CASSQDSGSGNTIYF
few TRBJ1-6 TRBD1 TRBV4-1 TGCGCCAGCAGCCCCCCGACAGGGGCCTATGCCGGGTCACCCCTCCACTTT CASSPPTGAYAGSPLHF
. TRBJ2-2 TRBD1 TRBV12-3/TRBV12-4 TGTGCCAGCAGCAAGGGACAGGGGGTAGAGACCGGGGAGCTGTTTTTT CASSKGQGVETGELFF
few TRBJ2-3 . TRBV12-3/TRBV12-4 TGTGCCAGCAGCGAGGATTTGTGGGGAGATACGCAGTATTTT CASSEDLWGDTQYF
. TRBJ2-7 TRBD2 TRBV10-2 TGCGCCGCTCGGGGGGAGAGGGAGCAGTACTTC CAARGEREQYF
. TRBJ2-7 . TRBV3-1 TGTGCCAGCAGCCAAGCCCGACCGGCCGAGCAGTACTTC CASSQARPAEQYF
. TRBJ1-6 TRBD1 TRBV18 TGTGCCAGCTCACTCCGGGACAGGACCAATTCACCCCTCCACTTT CASSLRDRTNSPLHF
. TRBJ2-2 . TRBV3-1 TGTGCCAGCCAAAACACCGGGGAGCTGTTTTTT CASQNTGELFF
. TRBJ2-7 . TRBV18 TGTGCCAGCTCACAGTTCGCTTCCGGGGACGAGCAGTACTTC CASSQFASGDEQYF
few TRBJ2-2 . TRBV10-1 TGCGCCAGCAGTCCGACTGGCCGGGAGCTGTTTTTT CASSPTGRELFF
. TRBJ1-2 . TRBV30 TGTGCCTGGAGTCCCAAATCCGGGACAAGGACCTATGGCTACACCTTC CAWSPKSGTRTYGYTF
. TRBJ1-4 . TRBV6-5 TGTGCCAGCAGTCCCGCAGGGGTGGAAAAACTGTTTTTT CASSPAGVEKLFF
few TRBJ2-1 TRBD2 TRBV20-1 TGCAGTGCTAGTGACTTTACAGCGGCGGGGGGTGAGCAGTTCTTC CSASDFTAAGGEQFF
few TRBJ2-1 TRBD2 TRBV6-5 TGTGCCACCAGGGATCTTAGCGGGGTCGACAATGAGCAGTTCTTC CATRDLSGVDNEQFF
many TRBJ2-7 TRBD2 TRBV19 TGTGCCAGTAGTCGCGGGGGGCAGGGAGAGCAGTACTTC CASSRGGQGEQYF
. TRBJ1-2 . TRBV5-1 TGCGCCAGCAGCTGGGGTACAGAGAATGGCTACACCTTC CASSWGTENGYTF
once TRBJ2-1 TRBD2 TRBV30 TGTGCCTGGAGGAGTATCGGGGGGGCCGACTACAATGAGCAGTTCTTC CAWRSIGGADYNEQFF
many TRBJ2-1 . TRBV4-2 TGTGCCAGCAGCCAGGAACGGGCGGCCTCCTCCTACAATGAGCAGTTCTTC CASSQERAASSYNEQFF